This T cell receptor (beta chain) originates from a study of T cell responses to AZD1222 COVID-19 vaccine. The ends lost 6 bases at V and 5 bases at J; junction bases unmatched: 5. In germline, CDR1 is SNHLY, CDR2 FYNNEI. The CDR3 is 13 amino acids. Assay used: immunoSEQ multiplex PCR; TCRdb lists only in-frame clones, some missing. The sample holds some 110,000 clones, 80% to 90% seen once. This chain links TRBV2 with TRBJ2-5; 8 positions match TRBD2. Here the sequenced sample was peripheral blood, taken 28 days after the second AZD1222 dose. The sequence was obtained from an adult who received the AZD1222 COVID-19 vaccine. The CDR3 DNA follows: TGTGCCAGCAGCTCCATAGCGGGGGAGACCCAGTACTTC. It codes for CASSSIAGETQYF.